The next 23 T cell receptor beta chains were all read from a single sample in a study of metastatic and nonmetastatic thyroid tumors. With MiXCR, TCRdb called clones anew from the PCR reads. Seen here are approximately 39,000 clones, less than 25% observed once, and the top ten hold around a sixth. Patients had received no treatment of any kind before thyroid surgery. Sequenced material: blood. These TCRs come from a female donor with papillary thyroid cancer or a benign thyroid nodule (not recorded which). Some clones in this sample may be carry-over from other donors' samples.

This chain joins TRBV25-1 and TRBJ2-1; D is unresolved. This CDR3 is built from 16 residues. Looked up from germline, CDR1 is MGHDK and CDR2 is SYGVNS. V was clipped by 6 bases and J by 3 bases, with 18 bases between them. CDR3 region: CASSIGLEEIYNEQFF. The DNA for the CDR3 is TGTGCCAGCAGCATCGGGCTAGAGGAAATCTACAATGAGCAGTTCTTC.

By frequency in the sample, this clone is medium-sized. J is TRBJ2-7 and V is TRBV28; 10 bases align to TRBD1. The V gene's germline CDR1 is MDHEN and CDR2 SYDVKM. This CDR3 has 15 residues. Germline trimming cut 6 bases from V and 4 bases from J; bases unmatched to any gene: 9. The CDR3 loop is CASSMPGQGRYEQYF. The CDR3 nucleotides are TGTGCCAGCAGCATGCCGGGACAGGGGAGATACGAGCAGTACTTC.

The sample holds one count of this clone. With a much larger clone just one base away, this may be a read error. Other DNA sequences within the sample encode an identical CDR3. The chain has TRBV7-4 and TRBJ2-5, with unresolved D. Trimming removed 5 bases at V and 2 bases at J, with 18 bases between. CDR1 is SGHVT, CDR2 SQSDAQ, per germline. The CDR3 sequence is 16 residues long. CDR3 nucleotides: TGTGCCAGCAGCCAACCCCACTTGACTGGGCAAGAGACCCAGTACTTC. Translated: CASSQPHLTGQETQYF.

Many counts were recorded for this clone. The chain is built from TRBV2 and TRBJ2-7; D might be TRBD1 (6 bases). Germline CDR1 reads SNHLY; CDR2 reads FYNNEI. Deletions cut 5 bases from V and 3 bases from J, with 14 bases between. This CDR3 is built from 14 residues. The CDR3 sequence: CASSLRTVGYEQYF. In DNA, the CDR3 is TGTGCCAGCAGTCTTCGGACAGTAGGCTACGAGCAGTACTTC.

The chain recombines TRBV5-4 with TRBJ2-3, with D uncertain. This CDR3 contains 12 residues. Trimming removed 0 bases at V and 7 bases at J, with 6 bases between. Germline CDR1 SGHNT, CDR2 YYREEE (reference sequence). CDR3 region: CASSLGSYTQYF. The CDR3 DNA reads as TGTGCCAGCAGCTTGGGTTCATATACGCAGTATTTT.

In this sample, this clone turned up many times. The chain couples TRBV12-3 or TRBV12-4 to TRBJ2-3; the D gene is possibly TRBD2 (6 bases). The length of the CDR3 is 14 residues. Trimming pared 2 bases from V and 8 bases from J, leaving 14 bases between. The CDR3 protein is CASSLSSAGGTQYF. The CDR3 DNA follows: TGTGCCAGCAGTTTATCCTCCGCCGGGGGTACGCAGTATTTT.

In this sample, this clone turned up many times. The genes are TRBV30 and TRBJ2-3; 10 bases align to TRBD2. CDR1 and CDR2 from the germline V gene are GTSNPN and SVGIG (reference sequence). The CDR3 has 14 amino acids. The trim removed 7 bases at V and 7 bases at J, leaving 11 bases unmatched. In DNA, the CDR3 is TGTGCCTCCCGTTCTAGCGGGAGTATGAATACGCAGTATTTT. This translates into CASRSSGSMNTQYF.

This clone was detected ten times or more. The chain carries TRBV7-8 and TRBJ2-2; 10 nucleotides align to TRBD2. The CDR3 has 17 amino acids. Germline loops: CDR1 SGHVS, CDR2 FQNEAQ. Trimming removed 4 bases from V and 5 bases from J; junction bases left unmatched: 10. The CDR3 is CASSSHSLAGWTGELFF. The CDR3 DNA follows: TGTGCCAGCAGCTCCCACTCACTAGCGGGATGGACCGGGGAGCTGTTTTTT. Together with reference TRBV7-8 and TRBJ2-2, the CDR3 gives the full variable domain: GAGVSQSPRYKVAKRGQDVALRCDPISGHVSLFWYQQALGQGPEFLTYFQNEAQLDKSGLPSDRFFAERPEGSVSTLKIQRTQQEDSAVYLCASSSHSLAGWTGELFFGEGSRLTVL.

This clone has a count of ten or more. The gene calls are TRBV6-1 and TRBJ1-2, with a tentative D call TRBD1 (6 bases). This CDR3 is 14 amino acids long. CDR1 and CDR2 (germline): MNHNS, SASEGT. Trimming took 4 bases from V and 4 from J, leaving 13 bases between them. Here the CDR3 DNA reads TGTGCCAGCAGTGTCAGGGACAAACTCTATGGCTACACCTTC. Encoded protein: CASSVRDKLYGYTF.

This clone was detected ten times or more. V gene TRBV7-2 combines with J gene TRBJ2-1, with 16 bases lining up with TRBD2. This CDR3 contains 14 residues. Germline values: CDR1 SGHTA, CDR2 FQGNSA. The J segment lost 15 bases and the V segment lost 4 bases, leaving 6 bases of the junction unmatched. The CDR3 spells CASSSGTSGRVLFF. CDR3 in DNA: TGTGCCAGCAGCTCCGGGACTAGCGGGAGGGTATTGTTCTTC.

Only one count was recorded for this clone. V usage is TRBV20-1 and J usage is TRBJ1-5; D gene ambiguous. CDR3 length: 15 amino acids. Deletions cut 1 base from V and 7 bases from J, with 17 bases between. The V gene's germline CDR1 is DFQATT and CDR2 SNEGSKA (reference sequence). The DNA for the CDR3 is TGCAGTGCTAGAGGACCGGGCCTCCTCGCCCAGCCCCAGCATTTT. This codes for CSARGPGLLAQPQHF.

This chain connects TRBV7-8 to TRBJ2-7, with 11 bases matching TRBD1. Germline trimming cut 8 bases from V and 3 bases from J; bases unmatched to any gene: 6. The CDR3 loop spans 14 amino acids. The germline V gene encodes CDR1 SGHVS and CDR2 FQNEAQ. The CDR3 sequence is CASAGDRGFYEQYF. For the CDR3, the DNA is TGTGCCAGCGCCGGGGACAGGGGGTTCTACGAGCAGTACTTC.

This clone was detected ten times or more. The chain employs TRBV18 and TRBJ2-5; 13 bases match TRBD2. CDR3 length equals 17 residues. Germline assignment: CDR1 KGHSH and CDR2 LQKENI. V lost 3 bases, J lost 5 bases, and 9 bases stayed unmatched. CDR3 sequence (DNA): TGTGCCAGCTCACCTTCACTAGCGGGAGGGCCGTGGGAGACCCAGTACTTC. The encoded protein is CASSPSLAGGPWETQYF.

This clone has only one observation. The rearrangement uses TRBV3-1 and TRBJ2-7; D is possibly TRBD1 or TRBD2 (6 bases each). Deletions cut 4 bases from V and 3 bases from J, with 16 bases between. The CDR3 covers 15 residues. Germline lookup yields CDR1 LGHDT and CDR2 YNNKEL (reference sequence). The CDR3 region has the DNA TGTGCCAGCAGCCTAACCTCACAGGGAGGCTACGAGCAGTACTTC. Amino acid sequence: CASSLTSQGGYEQYF.

This clone was observed a few times. The V gene is TRBV5-6, the J gene TRBJ1-1; 8 bases match TRBD1. From germline, CDR1 is SGHDT and CDR2 YYEEEE. Losses at the gene ends were 3 bases for V and 1 base for J; bases not matched to a gene: 11. The CDR3 loop spans 17 amino acids. The CDR3: CASSWGGQGAGNTEAFF. DNA of the CDR3: TGTGCCAGCAGCTGGGGAGGGCAGGGGGCAGGGAACACTGAAGCTTTCTTT.

The table lists this clone with many counts. This chain joins TRBV5-6 and TRBJ2-3; D not certain. CDR1 is SGHDT and CDR2 is YYEEEE in the germline V gene. Trimming stripped 2 bases from V and 7 bases from J, with 14 bases between. The CDR3 loop spans 14 amino acids. The CDR3 loop is CASSLLGNTYTQYF. CDR3 bases: TGTGCCAGCAGCTTATTAGGAAATACCTATACGCAGTATTTT. Based on the CDR3 plus reference TRBV5-6 and TRBJ2-3, the full variable domain is DAGVTQSPTHLIKTRGQQVTLRCSPKSGHDTVSWYQQALGQGPQFIFQYYEEEERQRGNFPDRFSGHQFPNYSSELNVNALLLGDSALYLCASSLLGNTYTQYFGPGTRLTVL.

Notes on this clone: Other nucleotide sequences in the sample specify the same CDR3. This chain joins TRBV2 and TRBJ2-7; 7 nucleotides agree with TRBD1. The CDR3 has 13 residues. Germline CDR1 is SNHLY and CDR2 is FYNNEI. J was trimmed by 7 bases and V by 5 bases; bases with no gene match: 8. The DNA for the CDR3 is TGTGCCAGCAGTAGACAGGGCTCGGGAGAGCAGTACTTC. Translating gives CASSRQGSGEQYF.

The chain couples TRBV9 to TRBJ2-3; 10 bases map to TRBD2. Unmatched junction bases numbered 10, after V lost 0 bases and J lost 6 bases. Germline CDR1 reads SGDLS; CDR2 reads YYNGEE. The CDR3 sequence is 17 residues long. The CDR3 loop reads CASSVEPSGSLGDTQYF. The CDR3 nucleotides read TGTGCCAGCAGCGTAGAGCCTAGCGGGAGCCTTGGGGATACGCAGTATTTT.

At least ten counts were recorded for this clone. J is TRBJ2-7 and V is TRBV20-1; D is unresolved. CDR1 and CDR2 from the germline V gene are DFQATT and SNEGSKA (reference sequence). Trimming removed 0 bases at V and 2 bases at J, with 8 bases between. The CDR3 sequence is 13 residues long. The CDR3 DNA reads TGCAGTGCTAGAGATCAAGGGACCTACGAGCAGTACTTC. As protein: CSARDQGTYEQYF.

The chain has TRBV5-4 and TRBJ1-1; D not certain. The V and J ends lost 3 bases and 4 bases respectively, with 13 bases between them. Germline lookup yields CDR1 SGHNT and CDR2 YYREEE (reference sequence). This CDR3 is 14 amino acids long. The CDR3 loop is CASSSPTLGTEAFF. In nucleotides, the CDR3 is TGTGCCAGCAGCTCCCCCACGTTGGGCACTGAAGCTTTCTTT.

This clone was recorded a few times. V and J are TRBV12-3 or TRBV12-4 and TRBJ1-4; unclear D gene. The V gene lost 5 bases and the J gene lost 4 bases, with 5 bases spanning the gap. The CDR3 sequence is 12 residues long. CDR3 DNA: TGTGCCAGCAGTAAGGGTAATGAAAAACTGTTTTTT. It codes for CASSKGNEKLFF.

The sample holds many counts of this clone. The chain recombines TRBV20-1 with TRBJ1-1, with D tentatively TRBD1 (6 bases). The V end was cut by 6 bases, the J end by 4 bases, with 21 bases between. Germline loops: CDR1 DFQATT, CDR2 SNEGSKA (reference sequence). The CDR3 runs 15 residues. CDR3 loop: CSATYRAPWGTEAFF. CDR3 in DNA: TGCAGTGCCACCTACAGGGCCCCCTGGGGCACTGAAGCTTTCTTT.

The table lists this clone with many counts. J is TRBJ2-5 and V is TRBV12-3 or TRBV12-4; the D is unclear. V was trimmed by 6 bases and J by 3 bases, leaving 8 bases between them. The CDR3 is 12 residues long. CDR3 protein: CASRPSEETQYF. CDR3 nucleotides: TGTGCCAGCAGGCCCAGCGAAGAGACCCAGTACTTC.